Following are 17 T cell receptor beta chains from one sample sequenced in a study of T cell repertoires in cytomegalovirus infection. These TCRs are of unknown antigen specificity. From the reads, TCRdb called clonotypes with MiXCR, one entry per CDR3 protein. The table records approximately 910,000 distinct CDR3 sequences, approximately 31% of them present only once. This sample comprised cultured CD8+ T cells from PBMCs, obtained from culture after CMV antigen stimulation. Receptors originate from a human donor in good health (CMV status not recorded). Some clones in this sample may be carry-over from other donors' samples.

This clonotype occurred a few times. The rearrangement uses TRBV19 and TRBJ1-4; maybe TRBD1 (5 bases). CDR3 length: 16 residues. Germline CDR1 and CDR2: LNHDA and SQIVND (reference sequence). Trimming pared 4 bases from V and 1 base from J, leaving 13 bases between. The CDR3 sequence is CASSTLGTQTNEKLFF. The CDR3 DNA follows: TGTGCCAGTAGTACCCTCGGGACGCAAACTAATGAAAAACTGTTTTTT.

This clonotype was counted ten times or more. The chain joins TRBV7-8 to TRBJ1-5, with D possibly matching TRBD1 (6 bases). Looked up from germline, CDR1 is SGHVS and CDR2 is FQNEAQ. The CDR3 consists of 14 residues. V gave up 5 bases and J gave up 7 bases, with 15 bases separating them. CDR3 region: CASSPRGSGQPQHF. The CDR3 region has the DNA TGTGCCAGCAGCCCCAGGGGTTCCGGGCAGCCCCAGCATTTT.

This clonotype was counted between two and nine times. CDR3 coding DNA: TGTGCCAGCAGCTTAGAAGGGGGCGGCAGCACCGGGGAGCTGTTTTTT. Its translation: CASSLEGGGSTGELFF. The chain combines TRBV7-9 with TRBJ2-2; 7 bases are shared with TRBD1. V trimming: 1 base; J trimming: 4 bases; junction bases outside the gene matches: 6. The CDR3 is 16 residues long. Germline assignment: CDR1 SEHNR and CDR2 FQNEAQ (reference sequence). Full variable domain (remainder filled in from reference TRBV7-9 and TRBJ2-2): DTGVSQNPRHKITKRGQNVTFRCDPISEHNRLYWYRQTLGQGPEFLTYFQNEAQLEKSRLLSDRFSAERPKGSFSTLEIQRTEQGDSAMYLCASSLEGGGSTGELFFGEGSRLTVL.

The chain has TRBV6-2 or TRBV6-3 and TRBJ2-3; a weak D match, TRBD2 (6 bases). Trimming pared 8 bases from V and 2 bases from J, leaving 11 bases between. The germline CDR1 and CDR2 sequences are MNHEY and SVGEGT. The CDR3 is made up of 13 amino acids. The chain's CDR3 is CASSGDFTDTQYF. CDR3 nucleotides: TGTGCCAGCTCGGGAGATTTCACAGATACGCAGTATTTT.

In this sample, this clonotype turned up a few times. The rearrangement links TRBV6-2 or TRBV6-3 to TRBJ2-7; possibly TRBD2 for D (5 bases). The length of the CDR3 is 14 residues. Deletions cut 2 bases from V and 0 bases from J, with 8 bases between. CDR1 and CDR2 from the germline V gene are MNHEY and SVGEGT. CDR3 sequence reads: CASSYDEGSYEQYV. The CDR3 DNA reads as TGTGCCAGCAGTTACGATGAGGGCTCCTACGAGCAGTACGTC.

This chain links TRBV29-1 with TRBJ2-1; D perhaps matches TRBD2 (5 bases). Germline values: CDR1 SQVTM, CDR2 ANQGSEA. CDR3 size: 13 residues. V was pared by 4 bases and J by 4 bases, with 11 bases between. The CDR3 DNA sequence: TGCAGCGTTGGAGGGTTTGGTTACAATGAGCAGTTCTTC. It translates to CSVGGFGYNEQFF.

This clonotype was observed a few times. V and J are TRBV27 and TRBJ2-5; D remains unclear. The germline CDR1 and CDR2 sequences are MNHEY and SMNVEV (reference sequence). V was clipped by 2 bases and J by 1 base, with 11 bases between them. This CDR3 has 15 amino acids. The CDR3 sequence: CASSLGISSQETQYF. DNA of the CDR3: TGTGCCAGCAGTTTAGGAATCAGTTCCCAAGAGACCCAGTACTTC.

This rearrangement joins TRBV6-6 to TRBJ2-1; 9 nucleotides line up with TRBD2. The CDR3 spans 13 residues. The V segment lost 0 bases and the J segment 13 bases; nucleotides outside the gene matches: 4. Per the germline V gene, CDR1 is MNHNY and CDR2 is SVGAGI (reference sequence). This chain's CDR3 is CASSYSSGGPQFF. CDR3 coding DNA: TGTGCCAGCAGTTACTCGAGCGGGGGGCCTCAGTTCTTC.

This chain joins TRBV27 and TRBJ2-3, with TRBD2 identical over 7 bases. The CDR3 is 15 amino acids. Trimming cost V 2 bases and J 5 bases; bases outside gene matches: 7. Germline loops: CDR1 MNHEY, CDR2 SMNVEV (reference sequence). The CDR3 DNA is TGTGCCAGCAGTTTAATAACGGGGGGTAAAGATACGCAGTATTTT. This sequence encodes CASSLITGGKDTQYF.

Many counts were recorded for this clonotype. The rearrangement uses TRBV27 and TRBJ2-1; 10 bases fit TRBD2. CDR1 MNHEY and CDR2 SMNVEV come from the germline V gene (reference sequence). V shed 4 bases, J shed 7 bases, and the junction held 7 bases outside the gene matches. This CDR3 comprises 15 residues. CDR3 bases: TGTGCCAGCAGTTGGAGCGGGGGGGCCATTAATGAGCAGTTCTTC. Protein: CASSWSGGAINEQFF.

V usage is TRBV6-1 and J usage is TRBJ1-1, with no clear D. Germline V lookup: CDR1 MNHNS, CDR2 SASEGT. The CDR3 sequence is 15 residues long. V lost 0 bases and J lost 2, with 10 bases in between. DNA for the CDR3: TGTGCCAGCAGTGAAGCGCGTCGTTTTAACACTGAAGCTTTCTTT. Translation: CASSEARRFNTEAFF.

This clonotype was observed a handful of times. This chain joins TRBV27 and TRBJ1-6, with D perhaps matching TRBD1 (5 bases). Deletions cut 7 bases from V and 11 bases from J, with 12 bases between. CDR1 MNHEY and CDR2 SMNVEV come from the germline V gene (reference sequence). CDR3 size: 12 residues. The CDR3 here is CASTAGGAPLHF. CDR3 sequence (DNA): TGTGCCAGCACCGCTGGGGGAGCACCCCTCCACTTT.

This chain uses TRBV2 with TRBJ2-7; D is unresolved. This CDR3 is built from 15 residues. CDR1 SNHLY and CDR2 FYNNEI come from the germline V gene. V was clipped by 2 bases and J by 2 bases, with 13 bases between them. The CDR3 loop reads CASSELGESPYEQYV. The CDR3 DNA reads as TGTGCCAGCAGTGAACTGGGTGAATCCCCCTACGAGCAGTACGTC.

This clonotype has more than one count but fewer than ten. The chain combines TRBV5-4 with TRBJ1-4; the D is unclear. Germline CDR1 is SGHNT and CDR2 is YYREEE (reference sequence). Trimming took off 3 bases at V and 0 bases at J, with 3 bases between the two ends. The CDR3 loop spans 13 amino acids. In DNA form, the CDR3 reads TGTGCCAGCAGCTGGTCAACTAATGAAAAACTGTTTTTT. Protein product: CASSWSTNEKLFF.

This clonotype has a count of ten or more. The chain has TRBV11-2 and TRBJ2-3; D may be TRBD1 (6 bases). The CDR3 is 15 amino acids. V was shortened by 4 bases and J by 4 bases, with 15 bases between the two germline ends. Germline V CDR1 and CDR2: SGHAT, FQNNGV. CDR3: CASSSGDLLPDTQYF. In nucleotides, the CDR3 is TGTGCCAGCAGCTCAGGGGACCTCTTGCCAGATACGCAGTATTTT.

Notes on this clonotype: This may arise from a read error, as a much more abundant clone is one base away. The V gene is TRBV7-6, the J gene TRBJ2-6; TRBD1 aligns across 7 bases. Germline lookup yields CDR1 SGHVS and CDR2 FNYEAQ. The length of the CDR3 is 16 residues. CDR3 residues: CASSTYRGSGTNVLTF. For the CDR3, the DNA is TGTGCCAGCAGTACATACAGGGGCTCTGGGACCAACGTCCTGACTTTC.

This clonotype was picked up a small number of times. The chain has TRBV12-3 or TRBV12-4 and TRBJ1-6; D gene ambiguous. The V end was cut by 1 base, the J end by 0 bases, with 10 bases between. This CDR3 contains 17 residues. The chain's CDR3 is CASSLVQTSSYNSPLHF. The DNA for the CDR3 is TGTGCCAGCAGTTTAGTACAGACGAGCTCCTATAATTCACCCCTCCACTTT.